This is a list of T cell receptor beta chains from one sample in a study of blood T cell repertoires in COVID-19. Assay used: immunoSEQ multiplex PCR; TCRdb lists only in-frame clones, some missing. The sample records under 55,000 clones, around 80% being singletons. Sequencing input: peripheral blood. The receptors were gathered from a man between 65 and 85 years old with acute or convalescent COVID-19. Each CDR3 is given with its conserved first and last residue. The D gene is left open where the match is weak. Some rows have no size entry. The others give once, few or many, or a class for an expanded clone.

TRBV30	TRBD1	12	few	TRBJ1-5	TGTGCCTGGGGACAGGGGGTTCAGCCCCAGCATTTT	CAWGQGVQPQHF
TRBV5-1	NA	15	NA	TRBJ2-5	TGCGCCAGCAGCTTGGAGGGGTCTGTGGGGGAGACCCAGTACTTC	CASSLEGSVGETQYF
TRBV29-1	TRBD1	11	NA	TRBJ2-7	TGCAGCGTGGGACAGGGCGGCGAGCAGTACTTC	CSVGQGGEQYF
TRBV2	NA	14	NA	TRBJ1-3	TGTGCCAGCAGTGACGGTGTCTCTGGAAACACCATATATTTT	CASSDGVSGNTIYF
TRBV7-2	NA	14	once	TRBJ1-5	TGTGCCAGCAGCTTAGGGCTTTTCGATCAGCCCCAGCATTTT	CASSLGLFDQPQHF
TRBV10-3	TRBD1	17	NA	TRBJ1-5	TGTGCCATCAGTGAGTCGCCCTCAGGGGGATACAATCAGCCCCAGCATTTT	CAISESPSGGYNQPQHF
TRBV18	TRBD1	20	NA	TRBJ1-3	TGTGCCAGCTCACCGTTCTTGAGGACAGGGGGAACTGGCGGGGGAAACACCATATATTTT	CASSPFLRTGGTGGGNTIYF
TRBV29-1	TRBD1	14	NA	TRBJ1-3	TGCAGCGTTCAAGATGACAGGGGTGAAAACACCATATATTTT	CSVQDDRGENTIYF
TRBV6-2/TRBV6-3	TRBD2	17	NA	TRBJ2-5	TGTGCCAGCAGTTCTCATCCTGGCGGGGGGGAGCAAGAGACCCAGTACTTC	CASSSHPGGGEQETQYF
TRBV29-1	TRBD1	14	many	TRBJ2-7	TGCAGCGTAGCCCTAGGACAGGGGGCGTTTGAGCAGTACTTC	CSVALGQGAFEQYF
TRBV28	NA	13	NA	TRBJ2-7	TGTGCCAGCAGTTTATGGTCCAGCTACGAGCAGTACTTC	CASSLWSSYEQYF
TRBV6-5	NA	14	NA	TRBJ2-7	TGTGCCAGCAGTTACGGGGGGTCCCCATCCGAGCAGTACTTC	CASSYGGSPSEQYF
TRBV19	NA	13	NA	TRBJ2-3	TGTGCCAGTAGTACCTCCCGGTCAGATACGCAGTATTTT	CASSTSRSDTQYF
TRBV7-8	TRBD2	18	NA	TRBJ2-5	TGTGCCAGCAGCTTATACCTACAGGCTAGCGGGAGCCAAGAGACCCAGTACTTC	CASSLYLQASGSQETQYF
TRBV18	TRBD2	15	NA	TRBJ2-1	TGTGCCAGCTCACACCCGGGACTAGGATTTAATGAGCAGTTCTTC	CASSHPGLGFNEQFF
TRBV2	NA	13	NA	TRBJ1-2	TGTGCCAGCAGTGGGGGGGGCCGAAGCGGCTACACCTTC	CASSGGGRSGYTF
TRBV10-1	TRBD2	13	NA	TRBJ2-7	TGCGCCAGCCAAGCTAGCGGAACCTACGAGCAGTACTTC	CASQASGTYEQYF
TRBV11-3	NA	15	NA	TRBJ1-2	TGTGCCAGCAGCCCAGGAGACGGAGGGGACTATGGCTACACCTTC	CASSPGDGGDYGYTF
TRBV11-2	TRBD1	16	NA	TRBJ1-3	TGTGCCAGCAGCGTAGACAGGGGATCCGCTGGAAACACCATATATTTT	CASSVDRGSAGNTIYF
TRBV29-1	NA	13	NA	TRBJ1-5	TGCAGCGTTGAAGAGGGGAGGGGTCAGCCCCAGCATTTT	CSVEEGRGQPQHF
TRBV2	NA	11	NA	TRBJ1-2	TGTGCCAGCAGGAAATATGAGGGCTACACCTTC	CASRKYEGYTF
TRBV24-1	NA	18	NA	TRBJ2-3	TGTGCCACCAGCCAGGGTAGGTGGGTCGAGAACAGCACAGATACGCAGTATTTT	CATSQGRWVENSTDTQYF
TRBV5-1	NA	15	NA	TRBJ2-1	TGCGCCAGCAGCTTGGATACGTTCAGGGGCGACGGGCAGTTCTTC	CASSLDTFRGDGQFF
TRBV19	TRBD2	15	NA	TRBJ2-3	TGTGCCAGTAGCACCGGACTAGCGGTGGCAGATACGCAGTATTTT	CASSTGLAVADTQYF
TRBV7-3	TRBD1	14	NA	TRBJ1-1	TGTGCCAGCAGCGCGAGGACAGGGTCCACTGAAGCTTTCTTT	CASSARTGSTEAFF
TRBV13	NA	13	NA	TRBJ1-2	TGTGCCAGCAGCTTAGGTCAGGATCATGGCTACACCTTC	CASSLGQDHGYTF
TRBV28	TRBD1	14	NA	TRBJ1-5	TGTGCCAGCAGGTCAGGGGGCGAGTGGCAGCCCCAGCATTTT	CASRSGGEWQPQHF
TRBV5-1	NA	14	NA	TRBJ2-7	TGCGCCAGCAGCTTGACAACAGGTAGTTACGAGCAGTACTTC	CASSLTTGSYEQYF
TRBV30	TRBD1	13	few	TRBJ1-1	TGTGCCTGGCCGGGACAGGGGAACACTGAAGCTTTCTTT	CAWPGQGNTEAFF
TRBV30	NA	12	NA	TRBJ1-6	TGTGCCTGGAACCAAGCCCGTTCACCCCTCCACTTT	CAWNQARSPLHF
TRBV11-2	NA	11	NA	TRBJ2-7	TGTGCCAGCAGCACTGCCTACGAGCAGTACTTC	CASSTAYEQYF
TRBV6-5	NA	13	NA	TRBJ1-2	TGTGCCAGCAGTTACGCAGGGGCCTATGGCTACACCTTC	CASSYAGAYGYTF
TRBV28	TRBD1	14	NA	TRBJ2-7	TGTGCCAGCAGTTCCTTGACAGGGGGACCCGAGCAGTACTTC	CASSSLTGGPEQYF
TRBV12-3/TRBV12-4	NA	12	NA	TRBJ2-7	TGTGCCAGCGGGGGCCTCTCCTACGAGCAGTACTTC	CASGGLSYEQYF
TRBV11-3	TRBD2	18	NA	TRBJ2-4	TGTGCCAGCAGCTTAGATCAGGGCGGGAGCTTGGCCAAAAACATTCAGTACTTC	CASSLDQGGSLAKNIQYF
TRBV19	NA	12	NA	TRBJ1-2	TGTGCCAGTAGTGCGCGGAGAGACGGCTACACCTTC	CASSARRDGYTF
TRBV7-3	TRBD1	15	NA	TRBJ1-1	TGTGCCAGCAGCACCCAAGGGGGCGGGAACACTGAAGCTTTCTTT	CASSTQGGGNTEAFF
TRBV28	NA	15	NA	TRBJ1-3	TGTGCCAGCGGACCCCCCGAGGGAAACGGAAACACCATATATTTT	CASGPPEGNGNTIYF
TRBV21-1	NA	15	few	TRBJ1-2	TGTGCCAGCAGCAACCGGGACAGGGGTACGTCTGGCTACACCTTC	CASSNRDRGTSGYTF
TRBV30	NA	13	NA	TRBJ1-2	TGTGCCTGGACCCCCCGGGTAGACTATGGCTACACCTTC	CAWTPRVDYGYTF
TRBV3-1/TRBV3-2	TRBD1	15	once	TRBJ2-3	TGTGCCAGCAGCCCCGTCCACCAGGGGGCAGATACGCAGTATTTT	CASSPVHQGADTQYF
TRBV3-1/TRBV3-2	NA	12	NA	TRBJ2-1	TGTGCCAGCAGCCGGACTCTCAATGAGCAGTTCTTC	CASSRTLNEQFF
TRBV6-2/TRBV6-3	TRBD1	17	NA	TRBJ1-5	TGTGCCAGCAGTTATCCGAACGGACAGGGGAGCAATCAGCCCCAGCATTTT	CASSYPNGQGSNQPQHF